This TCR beta chain comes out of a study of blood T cell repertoires in COVID-19. Only in-frame clones appear in the TCRdb table, and some are missing; sequencing was by immunoSEQ multiplex PCR. The sample has around 190,000 clones; roughly 86% are singletons. Input material: PBMCs or T cells enriched from blood (not recorded which). The TCR was taken from a man between 18 and 29 years old with acute COVID-19.

The DNA of the CDR3 is TGTGCCAGCGTGTCGCGGGACAGCCTCCACTCCCAGGTGCAGTTCTTC. Protein: CASVSRDSLHSQVQFF. The chain links TRBV28 to TRBJ2-1, with D maybe TRBD1 (7 bases). V was clipped by 8 bases and J by 12 bases, with 29 bases between them. There are 16 residues in the CDR3. The germline CDR1 and CDR2 sequences are MDHEN and SYDVKM.